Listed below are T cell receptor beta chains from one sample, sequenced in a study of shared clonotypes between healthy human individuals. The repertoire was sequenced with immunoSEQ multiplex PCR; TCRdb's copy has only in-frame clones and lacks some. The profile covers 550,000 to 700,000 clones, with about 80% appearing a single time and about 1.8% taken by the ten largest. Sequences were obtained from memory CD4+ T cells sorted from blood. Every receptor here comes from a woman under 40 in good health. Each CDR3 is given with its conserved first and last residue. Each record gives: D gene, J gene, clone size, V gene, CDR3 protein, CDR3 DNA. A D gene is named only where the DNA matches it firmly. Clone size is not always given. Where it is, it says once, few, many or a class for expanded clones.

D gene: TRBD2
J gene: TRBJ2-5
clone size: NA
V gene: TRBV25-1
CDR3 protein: CASSDSRTSGRQETQYF
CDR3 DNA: TGTGCCAGCAGTGACTCACGGACTAGCGGGAGGCAAGAGACCCAGTACTTC

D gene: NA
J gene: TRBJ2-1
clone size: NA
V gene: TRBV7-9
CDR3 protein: CASSTPPGSYNEQFF
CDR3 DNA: TGTGCCAGCAGCACCCCGCCCGGCTCCTACAATGAGCAGTTCTTC

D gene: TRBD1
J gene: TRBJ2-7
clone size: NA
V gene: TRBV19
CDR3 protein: CASSPRQGSYEQYF
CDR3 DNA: TGTGCCAGTAGTCCAAGACAGGGCTCCTACGAGCAGTACTTC

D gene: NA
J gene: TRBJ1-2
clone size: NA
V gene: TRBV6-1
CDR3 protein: CASSAQGHGYGYTF
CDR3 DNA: TGTGCCAGCAGTGCCCAGGGGCACGGCTATGGCTACACCTTC

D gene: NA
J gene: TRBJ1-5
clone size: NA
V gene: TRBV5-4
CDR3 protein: CASSLSPVSGQPQHF
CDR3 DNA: TGTGCCAGCAGCCTAAGCCCAGTCAGCGGTCAGCCCCAGCATTTT

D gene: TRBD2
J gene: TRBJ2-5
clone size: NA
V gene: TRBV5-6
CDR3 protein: CASLSGRAGETQYF
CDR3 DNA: TGTGCCAGCCTTAGCGGGAGGGCCGGAGAGACCCAGTACTTC

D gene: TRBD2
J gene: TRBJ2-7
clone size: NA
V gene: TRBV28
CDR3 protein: CASSLSGRGSHEQYF
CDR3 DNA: TGTGCCAGCAGTCTTAGCGGGAGAGGCTCCCACGAGCAGTACTTC

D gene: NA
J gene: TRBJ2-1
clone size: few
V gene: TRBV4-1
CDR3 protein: CASSHSRLTRSYNEQFF
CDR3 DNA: TGCGCCAGCAGCCACTCCAGACTAACTCGCTCCTACAATGAGCAGTTCTTC

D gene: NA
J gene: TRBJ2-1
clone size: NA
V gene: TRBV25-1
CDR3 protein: CASSDNRVGRNEQFF
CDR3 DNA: TGTGCCAGCAGTGACAACAGGGTAGGAAGGAATGAGCAGTTCTTC

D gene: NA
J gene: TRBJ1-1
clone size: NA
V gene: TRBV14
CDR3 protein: CASSQVGGSNTEAFF
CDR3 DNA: TGTGCCAGCAGCCAAGTAGGGGGGAGTAACACTGAAGCTTTCTTT

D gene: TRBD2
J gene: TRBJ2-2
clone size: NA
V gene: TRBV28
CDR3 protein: CASSSPGTSGSPGELFF
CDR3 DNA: TGTGCCAGCAGTTCCCCAGGGACTAGCGGGAGTCCCGGGGAGCTGTTTTTT

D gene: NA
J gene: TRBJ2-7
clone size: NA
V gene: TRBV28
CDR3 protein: CASSLRRPPLEQYF
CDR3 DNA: TGTGCCAGCAGTTTACGGCGGCCGCCCCTGGAGCAGTACTTC

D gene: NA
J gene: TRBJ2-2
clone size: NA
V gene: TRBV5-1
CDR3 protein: CASSYQANTGELFF
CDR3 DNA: TGCGCCAGCAGCTACCAAGCGAACACCGGGGAGCTGTTTTTT

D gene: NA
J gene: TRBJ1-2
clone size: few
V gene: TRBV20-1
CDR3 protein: CSAEWYGYTF
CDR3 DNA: TGCAGTGCCGAGTGGTATGGCTACACCTTC

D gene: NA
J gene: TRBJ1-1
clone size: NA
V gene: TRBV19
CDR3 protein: CASSVVRESEAFF
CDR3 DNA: TGTGCCAGTAGTGTGGTCAGGGAATCTGAAGCTTTCTTT

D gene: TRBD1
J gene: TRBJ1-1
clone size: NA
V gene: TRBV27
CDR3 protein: CASSYAGGGFTEAFF
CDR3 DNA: TGTGCCAGCAGCTACGCAGGGGGAGGTTTCACTGAAGCTTTCTTT

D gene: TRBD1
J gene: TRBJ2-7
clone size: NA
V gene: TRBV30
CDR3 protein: CAIRTGVSYEQYF
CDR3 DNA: TGTGCCATTAGGACAGGAGTCTCCTACGAGCAGTACTTC

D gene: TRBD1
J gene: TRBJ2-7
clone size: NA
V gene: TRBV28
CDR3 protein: CASTIRDRGEQYF
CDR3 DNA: TGTGCCAGCACTATCCGGGACAGGGGCGAGCAGTACTTC

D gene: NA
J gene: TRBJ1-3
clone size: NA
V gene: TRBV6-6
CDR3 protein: CASSPVGVGNTIYF
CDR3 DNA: TGTGCCAGCAGTCCCGTGGGCGTTGGAAACACCATATATTTT

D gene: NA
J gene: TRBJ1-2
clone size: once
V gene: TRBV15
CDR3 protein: CATSRDYTGNYGYTF
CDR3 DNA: TGTGCCACCAGCAGAGATTATACAGGGAACTATGGCTACACCTTC

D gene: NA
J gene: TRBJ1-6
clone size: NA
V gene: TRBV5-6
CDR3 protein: CASSLTENSPLHF
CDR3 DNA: TGTGCCAGCAGCTTGACAGAGAATTCACCCCTCCACTTT

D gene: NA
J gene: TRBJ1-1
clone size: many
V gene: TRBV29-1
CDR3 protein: CSVEAVVSMNTEAFF
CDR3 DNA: TGCAGCGTTGAAGCAGTGGTCAGCATGAACACTGAAGCTTTCTTT

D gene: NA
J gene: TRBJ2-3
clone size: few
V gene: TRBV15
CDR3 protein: CATSRNTDPDTQYF
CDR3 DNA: TGTGCCACCAGCAGAAATACAGACCCAGATACGCAGTATTTT

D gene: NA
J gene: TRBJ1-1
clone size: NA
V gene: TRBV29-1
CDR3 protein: CSVVAGTTEAFF
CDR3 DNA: TGCAGCGTTGTTGCAGGAACCACTGAAGCTTTCTTT

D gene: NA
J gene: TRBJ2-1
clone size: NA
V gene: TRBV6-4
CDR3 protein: CASSPKQGHEQFF
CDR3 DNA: TGTGCCAGCAGTCCTAAACAGGGACATGAGCAGTTCTTC

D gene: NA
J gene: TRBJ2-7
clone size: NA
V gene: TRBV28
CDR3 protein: CASSRTVYEQYF
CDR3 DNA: TGTGCCAGCAGTCGGACAGTCTACGAGCAGTACTTC

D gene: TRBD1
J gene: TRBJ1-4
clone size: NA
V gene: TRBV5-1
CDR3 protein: CASSYRGLNEKLFF
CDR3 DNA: TGCGCCAGCAGCTACAGGGGCCTTAATGAAAAACTGTTTTTT

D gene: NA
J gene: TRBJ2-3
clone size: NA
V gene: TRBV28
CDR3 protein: CASSSRGASTDTQYF
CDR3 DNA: TGTGCCAGCAGCTCGAGGGGGGCTAGCACAGATACGCAGTATTTT

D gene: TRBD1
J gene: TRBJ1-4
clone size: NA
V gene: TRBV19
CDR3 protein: CATKTTRQGREKLFF
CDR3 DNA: TGTGCCACTAAGACTACTAGACAGGGTCGCGAAAAACTGTTTTTT

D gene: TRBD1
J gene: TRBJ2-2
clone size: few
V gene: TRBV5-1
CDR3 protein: CASSFGDRDTGELFF
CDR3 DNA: TGCGCCAGCAGCTTTGGGGACAGAGACACCGGGGAGCTGTTTTTT

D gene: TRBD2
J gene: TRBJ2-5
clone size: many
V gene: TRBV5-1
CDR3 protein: CASSLQGTSGETQYF
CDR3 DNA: TGCGCCAGCAGCTTACAAGGGACTAGCGGAGAGACCCAGTACTTC

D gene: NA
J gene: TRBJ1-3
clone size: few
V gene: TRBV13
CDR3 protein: CASNLQGTYSGNTIYF
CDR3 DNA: TGTGCCTCCAACCTCCAGGGTACCTACTCTGGAAACACCATATATTTT

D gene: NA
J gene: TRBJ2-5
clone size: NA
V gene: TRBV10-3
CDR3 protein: CAIGAFPETQYF
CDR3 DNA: TGTGCCATCGGGGCGTTCCCGGAGACCCAGTACTTC

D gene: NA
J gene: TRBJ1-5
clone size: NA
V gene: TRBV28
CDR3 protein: CASSPKGSSNQPQHF
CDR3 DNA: TGTGCCAGCAGTCCAAAGGGCAGTAGCAATCAGCCCCAGCATTTT

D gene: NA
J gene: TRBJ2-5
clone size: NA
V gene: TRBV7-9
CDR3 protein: CASSRATLETQYF
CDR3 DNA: TGTGCCAGCAGCCGGGCCACCCTAGAGACCCAGTACTTC

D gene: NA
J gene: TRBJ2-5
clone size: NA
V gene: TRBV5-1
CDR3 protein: CASSPSFPAETQYF
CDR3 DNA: TGCGCCAGCAGCCCCTCTTTCCCGGCAGAGACCCAGTACTTC